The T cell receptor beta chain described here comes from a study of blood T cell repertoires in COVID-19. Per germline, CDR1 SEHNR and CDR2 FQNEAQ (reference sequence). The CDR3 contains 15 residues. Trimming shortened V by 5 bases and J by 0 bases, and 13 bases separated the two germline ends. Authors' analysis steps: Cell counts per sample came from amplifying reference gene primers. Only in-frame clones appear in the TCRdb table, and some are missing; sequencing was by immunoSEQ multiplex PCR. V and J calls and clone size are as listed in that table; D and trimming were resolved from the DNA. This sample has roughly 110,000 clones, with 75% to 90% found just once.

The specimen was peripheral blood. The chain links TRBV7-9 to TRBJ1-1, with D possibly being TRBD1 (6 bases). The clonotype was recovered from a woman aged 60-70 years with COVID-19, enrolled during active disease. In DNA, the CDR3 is TGTGCCAGCAGCAGGGGGACAAACATGAACACTGAAGCTTTCTTT. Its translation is CASSRGTNMNTEAFF.